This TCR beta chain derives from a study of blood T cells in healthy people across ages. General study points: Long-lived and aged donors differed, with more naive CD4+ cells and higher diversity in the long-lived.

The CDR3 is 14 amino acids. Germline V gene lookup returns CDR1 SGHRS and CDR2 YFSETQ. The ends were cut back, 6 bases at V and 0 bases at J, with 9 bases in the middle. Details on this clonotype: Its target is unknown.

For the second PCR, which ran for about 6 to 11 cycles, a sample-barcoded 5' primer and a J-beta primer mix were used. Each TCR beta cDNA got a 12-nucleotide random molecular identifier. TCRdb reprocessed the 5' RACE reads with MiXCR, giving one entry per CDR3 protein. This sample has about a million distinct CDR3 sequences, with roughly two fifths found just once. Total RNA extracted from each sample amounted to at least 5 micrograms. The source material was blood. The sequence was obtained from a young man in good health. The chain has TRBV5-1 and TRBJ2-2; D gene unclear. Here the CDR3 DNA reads TGCGCCAGCATGGTTCGTGCGAACACCGGGGAGCTGTTTTTT. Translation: CASMVRANTGELFF.